The rows below give T cell receptor beta chains drawn from one sample of a study of cytomegalovirus exposure and HLA in healthy donors. TCRdb keeps only in-frame clones here, not all; method: immunoSEQ multiplex PCR. Of a few hundred thousand clones listed, around 80% are singletons. Sequencing used PBMCs. These receptors were taken from a woman between 55 and 75 years old in good health and CMV-seropositive. Both conserved end residues are part of each CDR3. A D gene is named only where the DNA matches it firmly. For some rows the clone size is stated as once, few or many, or as a class when expanded; others skip it.

clone size	J gene	D gene	V gene	CDR3 length	CDR3 protein	CDR3 DNA
-	TRBJ2-6	TRBD1	TRBV7-3	16	CASSWDRASGANVLTF	TGTGCCAGCAGCTGGGACAGGGCCTCTGGGGCCAACGTCCTGACTTTC
-	TRBJ2-7	TRBD2	TRBV5-4	15	CASSLGGLASYEQYF	TGTGCCAGCAGCTTGGGTGGACTAGCATCCTACGAGCAGTACTTC
-	TRBJ2-5	-	TRBV10-3	11	CATQVEETQYF	TGTGCCACCCAAGTGGAGGAGACCCAGTACTTC
-	TRBJ2-3	TRBD2	TRBV27	17	CASSLGIAAGGADTQYF	TGTGCCAGCAGTTTAGGTATAGCGGCGGGAGGGGCAGATACGCAGTATTTT
-	TRBJ1-1	-	TRBV5-4	15	CASSSPGGAETEAFF	TGTGCCAGCAGCTCGCCTGGCGGGGCGGAAACTGAAGCTTTCTTT
once	TRBJ2-1	-	TRBV5-4	14	CASSLETEYNEQFF	TGTGCCAGCAGCTTGGAGACAGAGTACAATGAGCAGTTCTTC
-	TRBJ2-1	-	TRBV5-1	14	CASSLAAGLNEQFF	TGCGCCAGCAGCTTGGCGGCAGGGCTGAATGAGCAGTTCTTC
-	TRBJ2-6	TRBD2	TRBV14	19	CASSQLGRGSASGANVLTF	TGTGCCAGCAGCCAACTGGGGAGGGGCTCAGCCTCTGGGGCCAACGTCCTGACTTTC
-	TRBJ1-1	TRBD1	TRBV18	15	CASSPRDRVNTEAFF	TGTGCCAGCTCACCCCGAGACAGGGTGAACACTGAAGCTTTCTTT
-	TRBJ1-2	TRBD1	TRBV18	13	CASSMDRDYGYTF	TGTGCCAGCTCAATGGACAGGGACTATGGCTACACCTTC
-	TRBJ2-1	TRBD1	TRBV5-1	17	CASSRLRSGGNYNEQFF	TGCGCCAGCAGCAGGCTCCGATCAGGGGGAAACTACAATGAGCAGTTCTTC
-	TRBJ1-2	TRBD1	TRBV11-2	16	CASSSAGTGAFNGYTF	TGTGCCAGCAGCTCAGCCGGGACAGGGGCATTCAATGGCTACACCTTC
-	TRBJ2-1	-	TRBV18	15	CASSPRGAADNEQFF	TGTGCCAGCTCCCCCAGGGGAGCGGCTGACAATGAGCAGTTCTTC
-	TRBJ1-5	TRBD1	TRBV7-6	16	CASSLMAWTGDQPQHF	TGTGCCAGCAGCTTAATGGCTTGGACAGGGGATCAGCCCCAGCATTTT
-	TRBJ2-5	TRBD2	TRBV19	14	CASSTSGGAGTQYF	TGTGCCAGTAGTACGTCGGGGGGGGCCGGGACCCAGTACTTC
-	TRBJ2-5	TRBD2	TRBV28	14	CASSFAGGQETQYF	TGTGCCAGCAGTTTTGCGGGGGGACAAGAGACCCAGTACTTC
-	TRBJ1-3	TRBD1	TRBV4-2	15	CASSLDRGTGNTIYF	TGTGCCAGCAGCCTCGACAGGGGTACTGGAAACACCATATATTTT
-	TRBJ2-5	-	TRBV5-4	12	CASRQIGETQYF	TGTGCCAGCAGACAGATCGGCGAGACCCAGTACTTC
-	TRBJ2-7	TRBD2	TRBV6-1	16	CASSDLRLAAPYEQYF	TGTGCCAGCAGTGACTTACGACTAGCGGCCCCCTACGAGCAGTACTTC
few	TRBJ2-2	TRBD2	TRBV7-6	18	CASSLEGYSGGSGGELFF	TGTGCCAGCAGCTTAGAAGGTTATAGCGGGGGCTCCGGCGGGGAGCTGTTTTTT
-	TRBJ2-7	TRBD1	TRBV5-4	15	CASSPPDRSLYEQYF	TGTGCCAGCAGCCCACCGGACAGGAGCCTCTACGAGCAGTACTTC
-	TRBJ1-4	TRBD1	TRBV5-1	14	CASSPTGANEKLFF	TGCGCCAGCAGTCCGACAGGGGCTAATGAAAAACTGTTTTTT
-	TRBJ2-7	TRBD1	TRBV6-1	14	CASSGTGEGYEQYF	TGTGCCAGCAGTGGGACAGGGGAAGGCTACGAGCAGTACTTC
-	TRBJ2-7	-	TRBV19	12	CASSPFSYEQYF	TGTGCCAGTAGTCCTTTCTCCTACGAGCAGTACTTC
-	TRBJ1-1	-	TRBV6-5	15	CASTRDSGYGTEAFF	TGTGCCAGCACCCGGGACTCCGGCTACGGCACTGAAGCTTTCTTT
few	TRBJ1-2	-	TRBV19	14	CASKIPGWAGGYTF	TGTGCCAGTAAGATCCCAGGGTGGGCCGGTGGCTACACCTTC
-	TRBJ2-1	TRBD2	TRBV5-4	16	CASSLVVTSDYNEQFF	TGTGCCAGCAGCTTGGTGGTGACTAGCGACTACAATGAGCAGTTCTTC
once	TRBJ1-2	-	TRBV19	14	CASSLQGANYGYTF	TGTGCCAGTAGCCTACAGGGAGCTAACTATGGCTACACCTTC
-	TRBJ2-3	-	TRBV7-2	16	CASSPRWEEGTDTQYF	TGTGCCAGCAGCCCCAGATGGGAGGAGGGCACAGATACGCAGTATTTT
-	TRBJ2-3	-	TRBV15	13	CATSSNRVNTQYF	TGTGCCACCAGCAGTAACAGGGTAAATACGCAGTATTTT
few	TRBJ1-3	-	TRBV30	13	CAWSSGSGNTIYF	TGTGCCTGGAGCTCCGGCTCTGGAAACACCATATATTTT
-	TRBJ2-7	-	TRBV6-5	13	CASSYPGGYEQYF	TGTGCCAGCAGTTACCCCGGCGGGTACGAGCAGTACTTC
-	TRBJ2-5	-	TRBV7-9	13	CASSLALAGGQYF	TGTGCCAGCAGCTTAGCCTTGGCAGGCGGGCAGTACTTC
-	TRBJ1-2	-	TRBV5-1	15	CASSLDPPPGRGYTF	TGCGCCAGCAGCTTGGACCCCCCACCGGGAAGAGGCTACACCTTC
-	TRBJ2-1	TRBD2	TRBV13	12	CASSLGTSQQFF	TGTGCCAGCAGCTTAGGGACTAGCCAGCAGTTCTTC
-	TRBJ1-6	TRBD1	TRBV25-1	14	CASSVQGARSPLHF	TGTGCCAGCAGTGTACAGGGGGCGAGGTCACCCCTCCACTTT
-	TRBJ2-3	TRBD2	TRBV28	16	CASSSGTSGGPYTQYF	TGTGCCAGCAGTTCCGGGACTAGCGGGGGGCCCTATACGCAGTATTTT
-	TRBJ2-7	TRBD2	TRBV5-5	14	CASIPGGNGNEQYF	TGTGCCAGCATCCCGGGAGGGAACGGTAACGAGCAGTACTTC
-	TRBJ2-5	TRBD2	TRBV5-8	18	CASSSGTSGGARSETQYF	TGTGCCAGCAGCTCCGGGACTAGCGGGGGGGCTAGATCGGAGACCCAGTACTTC
-	TRBJ2-3	TRBD2	TRBV18	16	CASSPQSGRLADTQYF	TGTGCCAGCTCACCACAAAGCGGGAGGCTTGCAGATACGCAGTATTTT
-	TRBJ1-6	-	TRBV6-5	12	CASSIRGSPLHF	TGTGCCAGCAGTATTCGGGGTTCACCCCTCCACTTT
-	TRBJ1-6	-	TRBV30	14	CAWSITGNSSPLHF	TGTGCCTGGAGTATAACAGGGAACAGTTCACCCCTCCACTTT
-	TRBJ2-7	-	TRBV11-2	14	CASSLGHKVYEQYF	TGTGCCAGCAGCTTAGGACATAAGGTCTACGAGCAGTACTTC
-	TRBJ2-7	TRBD1	TRBV11-2	13	CASSTQGAWEQYF	TGTGCCAGCAGCACACAGGGGGCGTGGGAGCAGTACTTC
-	TRBJ1-4	-	TRBV6-1	15	CASGRGDLGNEKLFF	TGTGCCAGTGGGAGGGGCGATCTGGGTAATGAAAAACTGTTTTTT
-	TRBJ2-3	TRBD1	TRBV7-6	16	CASSLVGQGVTDTQYF	TGTGCCAGCAGCTTAGTAGGACAGGGAGTAACAGATACGCAGTATTTT
-	TRBJ2-6	TRBD1	TRBV5-4	18	CASSYGTGEMIGANVLTF	TGTGCCAGCAGCTATGGGACAGGGGAGATGATAGGGGCCAACGTCCTGACTTTC
-	TRBJ2-7	-	TRBV7-9	14	CASSPPRQNYEQYF	TGTGCCAGCAGCCCCCCTAGGCAAAACTACGAGCAGTACTTC
once	TRBJ2-5	TRBD1	TRBV5-1	14	CASSGRGQGETQYF	TGCGCCAGCAGCGGAAGGGGACAGGGAGAGACCCAGTACTTC
-	TRBJ2-3	TRBD1	TRBV2	15	CASSSDRGHSDTQYF	TGTGCCAGCAGTTCGGACAGGGGGCACTCAGATACGCAGTATTTT
-	TRBJ1-3	-	TRBV28	15	CASSLHRVSGNTIYF	TGTGCCAGCAGTTTACACCGGGTCTCTGGAAACACCATATATTTT